This passage covers 22 T cell receptor beta chains from one sample sequenced in a study of T cells in Graves' hyperthyroidism and ophthalmopathy. Amplified regions were TCR beta CDR3 sequences from RNA transcripts. First-round RT-PCR of the TCR CDR3 relied on the HTBI primer set. Each CDR3 protein gets one entry after TCRdb re-called the multiplex PCR reads with MiXCR. The profile shows 500,000 or so distinct CDR3 sequences, roughly 16% of them singletons. Input material: blood. The receptors shown here come from a woman between 25 and 40 years old with Graves' ophthalmopathy.

Details on this clonotype: This may be a read error, as it is one base from a much larger clone. The chain combines TRBV7-6 with TRBJ2-7; 8 bases are a match to TRBD1. Germline-derived CDR1 and CDR2 are SGHVS and FNYEAQ. The CDR3 is made up of 15 amino acids. The DNA for the CDR3 is TGTGCCAGCAGCAAAGGACAGGGAGAGTCCTACGAGCAGTGCTTC. Protein: CASSKGQGESYEQCF.

The chain joins TRBV29-1 to TRBJ1-1; 7 bases agree with TRBD1. V trimming: 5 bases; J trimming: 5 bases; junction bases outside the gene matches: 8. CDR3 size: 13 residues. Germline CDR1 SQVTM, CDR2 ANQGSEA. The CDR3 DNA follows: TGCAGCGTTTCCTACAGGGGAGGGACTGAAGCTTTCTTT. It translates to CSVSYRGGTEAFF.

This clonotype was found a few times. V usage is TRBV6-2 or TRBV6-3 and J usage is TRBJ2-3; 7 bases are a match to TRBD2. J gave up 0 bases and V 6 bases, and 3 bases lay outside the gene matches. Germline loops: CDR1 MNHEY, CDR2 SVGEGT. CDR3 length: 14 residues. The CDR3 region has the DNA TGTGCCAGCAGCAATAGCGGGAGCACAGATACGCAGTATTTT. Its translation is CASSNSGSTDTQYF.

The chain couples TRBV3-1 to TRBJ2-3, with 8 bases lining up with TRBD2. CDR3 length: 16 residues. Germline V lookup: CDR1 LGHDT, CDR2 YNNKEL (reference sequence). The ends lost 1 base at V and 9 bases at J; junction bases unmatched: 12. CDR3 bases: TGTGCCAGCAGCCAAGGAACGGGGGGGTATACGGAGACGCAGTATTTT. It encodes CASSQGTGGYTETQYF.

This clonotype came up a few times. J is TRBJ2-7 and V is TRBV9; 11 bases align to TRBD2. CDR1 SGDLS and CDR2 YYNGEE come from the germline V gene. This CDR3 region has 18 residues. Losses at the gene ends were 3 bases for V and 1 base for J; bases not matched to a gene: 12. The CDR3, as DNA: TGTGCCAGCAGCGCTAGCAGCTTACTAGCGGGGGAGTCCTACGAGCAGTACTTC. This sequence encodes CASSASSLLAGESYEQYF.

The chain uses TRBV10-1 and TRBJ2-1, with 7 bases fitting TRBD2. Germline trimming cut 4 bases from V and 2 bases from J; bases unmatched to any gene: 8. The germline gives CDR1 WNHNN, CDR2 SYGVQD (reference sequence). There are 16 residues in the CDR3. The CDR3 nucleotides read TGCGCCAGCAGTGCTCCCCGACTAGCCCCCTACAATGAGCAGTTCTTC. This encodes CASSAPRLAPYNEQFF.

V gene TRBV4-3 combines with J gene TRBJ2-2; D gene uncertain. This CDR3 is 14 amino acids long. Trimming shortened V by 1 base and J by 3 bases, and 6 bases separated the two germline ends. Germline CDR1 LGHNA, CDR2 YSLEER. The CDR3 spells CASSQAPHTGELFF. In DNA form, the CDR3 reads TGCGCCAGCAGCCAAGCACCCCACACCGGGGAGCTGTTTTTT.

This clonotype was observed many times. The rearrangement uses TRBV30 and TRBJ1-5, with D maybe TRBD1 (6 bases). Germline V lookup: CDR1 GTSNPN, CDR2 SVGIG (reference sequence). This CDR3 has 15 amino acids. V was shortened by 0 bases and J by 6 bases, with 15 bases between the two germline ends. Here the CDR3 DNA reads TGTGCCTGGAGTGTACTTGTGGGGGCGGGTCAGCCCCAGCATTTT. The encoded protein is CAWSVLVGAGQPQHF.

V and J are TRBV27 and TRBJ2-4, with 8 nucleotides matching TRBD2. The CDR3 sequence is 15 residues long. In germline, CDR1 is MNHEY, CDR2 SMNVEV (reference sequence). The junction had 11 bases not matched to a gene; V was cut back by 5 bases and J by 8 bases. As DNA, the CDR3 is TGTGCCAGCAGTGCCCGGGAGGGGATTAGAGACATTCAGTACTTC. This sequence encodes CASSAREGIRDIQYF.

This clonotype was observed a handful of times. The rearrangement uses TRBV6-2 or TRBV6-3 and TRBJ2-1, with TRBD2 matching 14 bases. This CDR3 region has 15 residues. The germline V gene encodes CDR1 MNHEY and CDR2 SVGEGT. V lost 8 bases to trimming and J lost 8 bases; unmatched junction nucleotides: 8. The CDR3 DNA is TGTGCCAGCCGTTTTCGGACTAGCGGGAGGCATGAGCAGTTCTTC. Protein sequence: CASRFRTSGRHEQFF.

The chain is built from TRBV10-1 and TRBJ2-2; 11 nucleotides agree with TRBD2. Trimming cost V 4 bases and J 4 bases; bases outside gene matches: 2. The germline CDR1 and CDR2 sequences are WNHNN and SYGVQD (reference sequence). This CDR3 has 15 residues. DNA for the CDR3: TGCGCCAGCAGTGCTAGCGGGAGGCGCACCGGGGAGCTGTTTTTT. Translation gives CASSASGRRTGELFF.

The V call is TRBV28, the J call TRBJ1-5; D is possibly TRBD1 (6 bases). Trimming cost V 5 bases and J 4 bases, with 24 bases left between them. Germline V gene lookup returns CDR1 MDHEN and CDR2 SYDVKM. The CDR3 covers 18 residues. CDR3 sequence reads: CASSPRTGISSLNQPQHF. In DNA, the CDR3 is TGTGCCAGCAGTCCGAGAACAGGGATATCGAGTCTGAATCAGCCCCAGCATTTT.

This clonotype was found many times. The chain is built from TRBV13 and TRBJ1-2; D is unresolved. The CDR3 totals 12 residues. From germline, CDR1 is PRHDT and CDR2 FYEKMQ (reference sequence). V was clipped by 4 bases and J by 5 bases, with 8 bases between them. CDR3 amino acids: CASSYGRYGYTF. The DNA of the CDR3 is TGTGCCAGCAGCTATGGACGGTATGGCTACACCTTC.

This clonotype was observed at least ten times. The V and J genes are TRBV19 and TRBJ2-3; no firm D call. V was clipped by 8 bases and J by 3 bases, with 9 bases between them. CDR1 is LNHDA and CDR2 is SQIVND in the germline V gene (reference sequence). The CDR3 loop spans 12 amino acids. DNA for the CDR3: TGTGCCAGTTCCGGCCCTACAGATACGCAGTATTTT. This gives the protein CASSGPTDTQYF.

This clonotype was picked up a small number of times. The chain combines TRBV28 with TRBJ1-2, with a tentative D call TRBD1 (5 bases). Trimming removed 2 bases at V and 8 bases at J, with 18 bases between. The CDR3 has 15 amino acids. Germline V gives CDR1 MDHEN, CDR2 SYDVKM. CDR3 loop: CASSLTFMGEKGYTF. In DNA form, the CDR3 reads TGTGCCAGCAGTTTAACCTTTATGGGGGAAAAAGGCTACACCTTC.

The chain is built from TRBV10-3 and TRBJ1-1; 12 nucleotides match TRBD1. In germline, CDR1 is ENHRY, CDR2 SYGVKD. The V and J ends lost 6 bases and 7 bases, in that order; junction bases with no gene match: 18. The CDR3 is made up of 18 amino acids. CDR3 in amino acids: CAIRTNVGQGAEEDEAFF. CDR3 bases: TGTGCCATCAGGACCAACGTGGGACAGGGGGCAGAAGAGGATGAAGCTTTCTTT.

This clonotype has ten or more counts. The rearrangement joins TRBV7-3 to TRBJ2-5; 9 positions agree with TRBD2. The CDR3 has 16 amino acids. Germline V lookup: CDR1 SGHTA, CDR2 FQGTGA. Trimming took 5 bases from V and 5 from J; bases not matched to a gene: 12. CDR3 in DNA: TGTGCCAGCAGCGTGTCAGCGGGAGGAGTCGGGGAGACCCAGTACTTC. It is translated as CASSVSAGGVGETQYF.

CDR3 DNA: TGTGCCAGCAGCGTAGACGGACCCCCCGGGGAGCTGTTTTTT. This translates into CASSVDGPPGELFF. V and J are TRBV9 and TRBJ2-2; no clear D. V was trimmed by 0 bases and J by 6 bases, leaving 9 bases between them. Germline values: CDR1 SGDLS, CDR2 YYNGEE. The CDR3 consists of 14 residues.

In this sample, this clonotype turned up a few times. The chain combines TRBV29-1 with TRBJ1-1; the D gene is possibly TRBD1 (6 bases). The CDR3 covers 14 residues. V was trimmed by 4 bases and J by 0 bases, leaving 12 bases between them. The germline gives CDR1 SQVTM, CDR2 ANQGSEA. DNA of the CDR3: TGCAGCGTTGGAAGACGACAGGTGAACACTGAAGCTTTCTTT. The encoded protein is CSVGRRQVNTEAFF. The whole variable domain, filled in from reference TRBV29-1 and TRBJ1-1, reads SAVISQKPSRDICQRGTSLTIQCQVDSQVTMMFWYRQQPGQSLTLIATANQGSEATYESGFVIDKFPISRPNLTFSTLTVSNMSPEDSSIYLCSVGRRQVNTEAFFGQGTRLTVV.

At least ten counts were recorded for this clonotype. The chain employs TRBV6-2 or TRBV6-3 and TRBJ1-5; no clear D gene. The V gene lost 2 bases and the J gene lost 0 bases, with 14 bases spanning the gap. The CDR3 runs to 17 residues. Germline values: CDR1 MNHEY, CDR2 SVGEGT. This CDR3 reads CASSYRAAEYSNQPQHF. Written as DNA, the CDR3 is TGTGCCAGCAGTTACCGGGCGGCGGAATATAGCAATCAGCCCCAGCATTTT.

The V and J genes are TRBV6-2 or TRBV6-3 and TRBJ2-7, with D perhaps TRBD1 (6 bases). This CDR3 region has 14 residues. Trimming took off 4 bases at V and 3 bases at J, with 13 bases between the two ends. CDR1 is MNHEY and CDR2 is SVGEGT in the germline V gene. Here the CDR3 DNA reads TGTGCCAGCAGTTCCGCCGGACAGTTCTACGAGCAGTACTTC. It translates to CASSSAGQFYEQYF.

This clonotype was observed at least ten times. The chain employs TRBV3-1 and TRBJ1-2; D remains ambiguous. Trimming removed 1 base from V and 4 bases from J, with 13 bases in between. The CDR3 is 15 amino acids. Germline CDR1 is LGHDT and CDR2 is YNNKEL (reference sequence). The CDR3 DNA reads TGTGCCAGCAGCCAAGGGAGGGCAAGCATCTATGGCTACACCTTC. This gives the protein CASSQGRASIYGYTF.